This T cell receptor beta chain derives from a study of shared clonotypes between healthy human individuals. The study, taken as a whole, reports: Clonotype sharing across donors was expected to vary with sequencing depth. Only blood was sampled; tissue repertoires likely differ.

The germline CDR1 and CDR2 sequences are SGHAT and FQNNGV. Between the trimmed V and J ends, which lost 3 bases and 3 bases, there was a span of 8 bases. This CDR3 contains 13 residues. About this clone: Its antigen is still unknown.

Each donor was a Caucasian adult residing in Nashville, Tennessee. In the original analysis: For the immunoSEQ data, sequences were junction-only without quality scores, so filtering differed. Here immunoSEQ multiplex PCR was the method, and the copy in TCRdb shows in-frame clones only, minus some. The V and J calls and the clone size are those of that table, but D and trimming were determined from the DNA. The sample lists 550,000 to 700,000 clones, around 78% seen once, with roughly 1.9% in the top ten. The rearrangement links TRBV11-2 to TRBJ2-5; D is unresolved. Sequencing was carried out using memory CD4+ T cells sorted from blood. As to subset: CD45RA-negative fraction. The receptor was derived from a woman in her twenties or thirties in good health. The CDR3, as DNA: TGTGCCAGCAGCTTTAGCCTGAAAGAGACCCAGTACTTC. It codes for CASSFSLKETQYF. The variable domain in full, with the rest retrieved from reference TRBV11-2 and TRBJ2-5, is EAGVAQSPRYKIIEKRQSVAFWCNPISGHATLYWYQQILGQGPKLLIQFQNNGVVDDSQLPKDRFSAERLKGVDSTLKIQPAKLEDSAVYLCASSFSLKETQYFGPGTRLLVL.